The 29 T cell receptor beta chains below were found in one sample sequenced in a study of Graves' ophthalmopathy and Graves' hyperthyroidism. Amplification of the TCR beta CDR3 regions used RNA transcripts (as template). An initial RT-PCR round employing HTBI primers preceded a second-round multiplex PCR. A single record per CDR3 protein comes from TCRdb applying MiXCR to the multiplex PCR reads. The data show 360,000 or so distinct CDR3 sequences, with approximately 20% seen just once and 1.5% to 2% held by the top ten. Sequencing input: peripheral blood. These receptors were collected from a woman aged 18-29 years with Graves' ophthalmopathy.

The rearrangement joins TRBV6-2 or TRBV6-3 to TRBJ2-7; no reliable D call. Per the germline V gene, CDR1 is MNHEY and CDR2 is SVGEGT. Trimming removed 0 bases from V and 1 base from J, with 16 bases in between. CDR3 length: 17 residues. The CDR3 spells CASSYSIVGSASYEQYF. CDR3 bases: TGTGCCAGCAGTTACTCGATTGTTGGGTCCGCTTCCTACGAGCAGTACTTC.

This clonotype was seen at least ten times. The chain has TRBV28 and TRBJ1-5; D is unclear. The germline gives CDR1 MDHEN, CDR2 SYDVKM. The CDR3 runs 14 residues. V lost 6 bases, J lost 3 bases, and 12 bases lay in between. The CDR3 DNA reads as TGTGCCAGCAGCCCAATCAGGTTCAATCAGCCCCAGCATTTT. It is translated as CASSPIRFNQPQHF.

This clonotype was seen many times. The rearrangement uses TRBV6-5 and TRBJ1-2, with D perhaps TRBD1 (6 bases). The CDR3 covers 15 residues. The germline V gene has CDR1 MNHEY and CDR2 SVGAGI. The germline V and J ends were trimmed by 2 bases and 5 bases, with 15 bases remaining between them. The DNA for the CDR3 is TGTGCCAGCAGTTACGGGACACCGGCCCTATATGGCTACACCTTC. It is translated as CASSYGTPALYGYTF.

This clonotype was seen only a few times. The V gene is TRBV30, the J gene TRBJ1-1, with D perhaps TRBD1 (6 bases). This CDR3 spans 16 amino acids. V dropped 0 bases and J dropped 6 bases, with 20 bases sitting between them. Germline values: CDR1 GTSNPN, CDR2 SVGIG (reference sequence). CDR3 nucleotides: TGTGCCTGGAGTGTAATCTCTGGACGTGGGGGCTCTGAAGCTTTCTTT. As protein: CAWSVISGRGGSEAFF. Together with reference TRBV30 and TRBJ1-1, the CDR3 gives the full variable domain: SQTIHQWPATLVQPVGSPLSLECTVEGTSNPNLYWYRQAAGRGLQLLFYSVGIGQISSEVPQNLSASRPQDRQFILSSKKLLLSDSGFYLCAWSVISGRGGSEAFFGQGTRLTVV.

The chain links TRBV6-2 or TRBV6-3 to TRBJ1-2; no firm D call. CDR3 length: 14 amino acids. V lost 5 bases, J lost 5 bases, and 15 bases lay in between. Germline V gene sequence: CDR1 MNHEY, CDR2 SVGEGT. The CDR3: CASSTPAEVYGYTF. The CDR3 bases are TGTGCCAGCAGTACCCCCGCCGAGGTTTATGGCTACACCTTC.

The chain employs TRBV6-1 and TRBJ2-7; 7 bases align to TRBD2. This CDR3 contains 15 residues. Germline values: CDR1 MNHNS, CDR2 SASEGT. Germline trimming cut 2 bases from V and 8 bases from J; bases unmatched to any gene: 12. CDR3 region: CASSETAGVMSKQYF. The CDR3 coding sequence is TGTGCCAGCAGTGAAACGGCGGGAGTAATGTCGAAGCAGTACTTC.

In its sample, this clonotype was seen many times. The gene calls are TRBV12-3 or TRBV12-4 and TRBJ2-3, with 9 positions matching TRBD2. The V and J ends lost 1 base and 4 bases, in that order; junction bases with no gene match: 3. This CDR3 contains 15 residues. CDR3 coding DNA: TGTGCCAGCAGTTTAGAAGCGGGAGGCCCAGATACGCAGTATTTT. Amino acid sequence: CASSLEAGGPDTQYF.

Ten or more counts support this clonotype. Sequence at one end of the junction differs from germline and may be a read error. This chain connects TRBV6-1 to TRBJ2-5, with D possibly being TRBD1 or TRBD2 (5 bases each). CDR1 is MNHNS, CDR2 SASEGT, per germline. The CDR3 contains 14 residues. The CDR3 DNA is TGTGCCAGCACCCAAGGGACGTACCAAGAGACCCGGTACTTC. Protein sequence: CASTQGTYQETRYF.

This clonotype was seen ten or more times. This chain uses TRBV2 with TRBJ2-2, with D perhaps matching TRBD1 (6 bases). Deletions cut 6 bases from V and 0 bases from J, with 11 bases between. CDR3 length: 15 residues. Germline V gene sequence: CDR1 SNHLY, CDR2 FYNNEI. The CDR3 reads CASSRQAANTGELFF. The DNA of the CDR3 is TGTGCCAGCAGCCGACAGGCCGCGAACACCGGGGAGCTGTTTTTT. Supplemented by reference TRBV2 and TRBJ2-2, the full variable domain reads EPEVTQTPSHQVTQMGQEVILRCVPISNHLYFYWYRQILGQKVEFLVSFYNNEISEKSEIFDDQFSVERPDGSNFTLKIRSTKLEDSAMYFCASSRQAANTGELFFGEGSRLTVL.

Many counts were recorded for this clonotype. The V and J genes are TRBV30 and TRBJ1-2; TRBD1 aligns across 8 bases. V shed 2 bases, J shed 8 bases, and the junction held 13 bases outside the gene matches. Germline lookup yields CDR1 GTSNPN and CDR2 SVGIG (reference sequence). CDR3 length equals 15 residues. CDR3 in amino acids: CAWSLGTGRTGGYTF. The CDR3 DNA reads TGTGCCTGGAGTTTGGGGACAGGTCGGACGGGCGGCTACACCTTC.

This clonotype was detected ten times or more. The chain carries TRBV10-3 and TRBJ2-7; maybe TRBD1 (6 bases). The CDR3 spans 13 residues. V lost 2 bases and J lost 8, with 13 bases in between. Germline V lookup: CDR1 ENHRY, CDR2 SYGVKD. Here the CDR3 reads CAISELSTGKQYF. The DNA of the CDR3 is TGTGCCATCAGTGAGCTTTCCACAGGGAAGCAGTACTTC.

This clonotype has ten or more counts. The chain combines TRBV20-1 with TRBJ1-5; D gene ambiguous. This CDR3 region has 16 residues. CDR1 DFQATT and CDR2 SNEGSKA come from the germline V gene (reference sequence). Trimming cost V 3 bases and J 0 bases, with 15 bases left between them. The CDR3 region is CSARRRDTLSNQPQHF. The CDR3 DNA sequence: TGCAGTGCTAGGCGGAGAGACACCCTTAGCAATCAGCCCCAGCATTTT.

This clonotype appeared many times. The J gene is TRBJ1-1, the V gene TRBV12-3 or TRBV12-4, with D unclear. The V end was cut by 6 bases, the J end by 0 bases, with 14 bases between. The CDR3 is made up of 15 amino acids. The CDR3 spells CASSPGSGMNTEAFF. The CDR3 DNA follows: TGTGCCAGCAGCCCAGGTAGCGGAATGAACACTGAAGCTTTCTTT.

In its sample, this clonotype was seen many times. This rearrangement joins TRBV12-3 or TRBV12-4 to TRBJ2-5; 8 nucleotides agree with TRBD2. The CDR3 spans 18 residues. With 2 bases clipped from V and 1 base from J, the junction kept 12 bases outside the gene matches. CDR3 DNA sequence: TGTGCCAGCAGTTTAAGAGGAAGGAGCGGGAGCGCCCAAGAGACCCAGTACTTC. Protein: CASSLRGRSGSAQETQYF.

This clonotype has ten or more counts. The chain joins TRBV7-2 to TRBJ2-2; a possible D gene is TRBD1 (5 bases). The germline gives CDR1 SGHTA, CDR2 FQGNSA. Trimming cost V 5 bases and J 4 bases, with 11 bases left between them. This CDR3 region has 14 residues. In DNA, the CDR3 is TGTGCCAGCAGCCGACAGAAAGCCACCGGGGAGCTGTTTTTT. This gives the protein CASSRQKATGELFF.

In its sample, this clonotype was seen a few times. The V gene is TRBV4-2, the J gene TRBJ1-1, with D perhaps matching TRBD1 (6 bases). V lost 6 bases and J lost 5, with 16 bases in between. Germline lookup yields CDR1 LGHNA and CDR2 YNFKEQ. The CDR3 loop spans 14 amino acids. CDR3 bases: TGTGCCAGCAGAGAGGTTGGGGGCTGGACTGAAGCTTTCTTT. This encodes CASREVGGWTEAFF.

This clonotype was recorded at least ten times. V is TRBV20-1 and J is TRBJ2-7; 9 nucleotides agree with TRBD1. Germline-derived CDR1 and CDR2 are DFQATT and SNEGSKA (reference sequence). The CDR3 is made up of 14 amino acids. Losses at the gene ends were 4 bases for V and 6 bases for J; bases not matched to a gene: 10. This CDR3 is CSANHGQGFGEQYF. In DNA, the CDR3 is TGCAGTGCTAATCACGGACAGGGGTTCGGCGAGCAGTACTTC.

There are many counts of this clonotype. The V call is TRBV29-1, the J call TRBJ1-2, with D possibly TRBD1 on 6 matching bases. Trimming pared 0 bases from V and 2 bases from J, leaving 22 bases between. In germline, CDR1 is SQVTM, CDR2 ANQGSEA. CDR3 length: 18 residues. CDR3 region: CSVEEERTAGHLNYGYTF. CDR3 sequence (DNA): TGCAGCGTTGAAGAAGAGAGAACCGCGGGACACCTCAACTATGGCTACACCTTC.

The V gene is TRBV6-1, the J gene TRBJ2-7, with D perhaps TRBD2 (5 bases). Trimming removed 7 bases at V and 2 bases at J, with 12 bases between. This CDR3 is 13 amino acids long. Germline-derived CDR1 and CDR2 are MNHNS and SASEGT. The DNA of the CDR3 is TGTGCCAGCACCAGCGGCAAGCCCTACGAGCAGTACTTC. It encodes CASTSGKPYEQYF.

This clonotype was seen ten or more times. The J gene is TRBJ2-2, the V gene TRBV6-2 or TRBV6-3; 8 bases are a match to TRBD1. Germline V CDR1 and CDR2: MNHEY, SVGEGT. J lost 1 base, V lost 7 bases, and 8 bases had no gene match. The length of the CDR3 is 16 residues. The CDR3 spells CASTRTGLLNTGELFF. The CDR3 bases are TGTGCCAGCACCAGGACAGGGCTATTGAACACCGGGGAGCTGTTTTTT.

This clonotype was detected many times. This rearrangement joins TRBV20-1 to TRBJ2-7, with 7 bases matching TRBD1. The germline V gene has CDR1 DFQATT and CDR2 SNEGSKA (reference sequence). The CDR3 totals 15 residues. The V segment lost 0 bases and the J segment 5 bases; nucleotides outside the gene matches: 10. CDR3 DNA sequence: TGCAGTGCTAGAGATGTACGACAGGGTAGGAACGAGCAGTACTTC. Its translation: CSARDVRQGRNEQYF.

The chain combines TRBV6-1 with TRBJ1-2; TRBD1 might be the D (6 bases). In germline, CDR1 is MNHNS, CDR2 SASEGT. V dropped 0 bases and J dropped 8 bases, with 10 bases sitting between them. The length of the CDR3 is 13 residues. DNA of the CDR3: TGTGCCAGCAGTGAAGCCAGGGGCGGGGGCTACACCTTC. It yields the protein CASSEARGGGYTF.

This clonotype was picked up many times. CDR3 bases: TGTGCCAGCAGCCAAGCATCGACGGTAAATAATGAAAAACTGTTTTTT. Its translation: CASSQASTVNNEKLFF. The rearrangement uses TRBV4-2 and TRBJ1-4; D remains ambiguous. The CDR3 loop spans 16 amino acids. V dropped 1 base and J dropped 4 bases, with 13 bases sitting between them. Germline CDR1 is LGHNA and CDR2 is YNFKEQ.

This chain connects TRBV6-1 to TRBJ2-7; possibly TRBD1 for D (6 bases). The CDR3 has 14 residues. Germline CDR1 MNHNS, CDR2 SASEGT. Between the trimmed V and J ends, which lost 7 bases and 1 base, there was a span of 14 bases. The CDR3 DNA reads TGTGCCAGCACTAATAGACAGGCTTCCTACGAGCAGTACTTC. It yields the protein CASTNRQASYEQYF.

This clonotype was seen at least ten times. The chain carries TRBV20-1 and TRBJ2-7; unclear D gene. This CDR3 region has 11 residues. Germline CDR1 and CDR2: DFQATT and SNEGSKA (reference sequence). V was pared by 0 bases and J by 2 bases, with 2 bases between. CDR3 in amino acids: CSARETYEQYF. The CDR3 DNA reads TGCAGTGCTAGAGAGACCTACGAGCAGTACTTC.

In its sample, this clonotype was seen many times. The chain couples TRBV29-1 to TRBJ2-7; D is perhaps TRBD1 or TRBD2 (6 bases each). V gave up 5 bases and J gave up 4 bases, with 9 bases separating them. The CDR3 runs to 11 residues. Per the germline V gene, CDR1 is SQVTM and CDR2 is ANQGSEA. CDR3 DNA sequence: TGCAGCGTTTCGGGGGCTTACGAGCAGTACTTC. Translation: CSVSGAYEQYF.

This clonotype was counted at least ten times. This sequence joins TRBV12-3 or TRBV12-4 and TRBJ2-7; D possibly corresponds to TRBD2 (5 bases). CDR3 length equals 17 residues. V was shortened by 6 bases and J by 0 bases, with 21 bases between the two germline ends. This chain's CDR3 is CASRRGSGIPLSYEQYF. For the CDR3, the DNA is TGTGCCAGCAGGAGAGGGTCAGGTATCCCGCTCTCCTACGAGCAGTACTTC.

This clonotype was seen a few times. CDR3 protein: CRSGRGRWMGAFF. CDR3 in DNA: TGCAGGTCGGGGCGGGGCCGCTGGATGGGAGCTTTCTTT. The chain uses TRBV20-1 and TRBJ1-1; D may be TRBD1 (5 bases). The CDR3 is 13 amino acids. The germline CDR1 and CDR2 sequences are DFQATT and SNEGSKA (reference sequence).

This clonotype was recorded many times. Mismatch with germline at one junction end may stem from a read error. The chain has TRBV6-1 and TRBJ1-1; D might be TRBD1 (6 bases). The CDR3 extends over 15 amino acids. Germline V lookup: CDR1 MNHNS, CDR2 SASEGT. The DNA of the CDR3 is TGTACCAGCAGGCCCGGACAGTCCATGAACACTGAAGCTTTCTTT. Translation: CTSRPGQSMNTEAFF.